This T cell receptor (beta chain) came from a study of blood T cell repertoires in COVID-19. For the study at large: Nucleic acid was either cDNA or gDNA, and it came from T cells, B-cell-depleted T cells, or PBMCs.

This clone was seen only a few times. Across roughly 25 US areas, participants ranged in age from about 18 to 90 years. Participants reported their clinical history, and cohort assignment relied on those reports. Before being deemed recovered, Cohort 3 donors had two negative PCRs, clearance, or symptom resolution. Trimming at V came to 4 bases and at J to 3 bases, leaving 7 bases not matched to a gene. This CDR3 region has 16 residues. Germline CDR1 is ENHRY and CDR2 is SYGVKD. Sequenced by immunoSEQ multiplex PCR; TCRdb stores in-frame clones only, minus some. Here the sample spans hundreds of thousands of clones, 84% being singletons.

This TCR derives from a woman between 35 and 50 years old who had recovered from COVID-19. V and J are TRBV10-3 and TRBJ1-2; TRBD1 matches at 11 bases. The sequenced sample consisted of PBMCs or T cells enriched from blood (not recorded which). The CDR3 DNA follows: TGTGCCATCAGTGGGTCCTCGGGACAGGGGGACTATGGCTACACCTTC. Residues: CAISGSSGQGDYGYTF.